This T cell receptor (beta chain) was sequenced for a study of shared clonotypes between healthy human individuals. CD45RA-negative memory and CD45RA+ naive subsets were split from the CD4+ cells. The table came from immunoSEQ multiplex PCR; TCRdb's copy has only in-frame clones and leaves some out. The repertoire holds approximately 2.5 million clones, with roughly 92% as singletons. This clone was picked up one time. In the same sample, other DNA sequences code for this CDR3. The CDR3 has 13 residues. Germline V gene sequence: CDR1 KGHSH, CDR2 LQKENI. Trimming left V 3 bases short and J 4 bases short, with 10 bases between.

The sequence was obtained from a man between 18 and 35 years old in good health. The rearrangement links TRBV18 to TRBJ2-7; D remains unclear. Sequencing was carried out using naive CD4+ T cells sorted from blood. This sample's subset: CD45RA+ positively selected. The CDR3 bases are TGTGCCAGCTCACCCCCTTTGTCTTACGAGCAGTACTTC. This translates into CASSPPLSYEQYF.